The sequence of this T cell receptor (beta chain) was determined in a study of blood T cell repertoires in COVID-19. Study as a whole: Sites in the United States, Italy and Spain provided acute and convalescent COVID-19 samples.

Assay: immunoSEQ multiplex PCR; the TCRdb copy retains only in-frame clones and omits some. The sample carries around 59,000 clones, over 75% recorded once. CDR3 length: 13 residues. Germline V CDR1 and CDR2: SGHRS, YFSETQ. V lost 6 bases to trimming and J lost 7 bases; unmatched junction nucleotides: 6. This chain uses TRBV5-1 with TRBJ2-1, with 8 bases that match TRBD1. The clonotype originates from a man aged 55 to 69 with acute or convalescent COVID-19. Sequencing was carried out using peripheral blood. Written as DNA, the CDR3 is TGCGCCAGCATCCCCGGGGACAGGAATGAGCAGTTCTTC. This gives the protein CASIPGDRNEQFF.